The present entry profiles one TCR beta chain with its context. Its target is not known. This record comes from a study of cytomegalovirus exposure and HLA in healthy donors. Study-level information: As an earlier analysis found, 180 million or so T cells yielded around 110 million unique TCR beta sequences.

The CDR3 extends over 15 amino acids. CDR1 and CDR2 (germline): MNHEY, SVGAGI. With 7 bases removed from V and 3 bases from J, the gap between germline ends came to 18 bases. PCR employed 60 Vbeta and 13 Jbeta primers. Methods used by the authors: An analysis performed later counted 75 million to 80 million unique TCR beta chains (around 10 million of them shared). Profiling relied on immunoSEQ multiplex PCR, and the TCRdb table lists in-frame clones only, not all of them. Clone size and the V and J calls come from that table; the DNA yielded D and trimming. Of roughly 100,000 clones listed, under 85% are singletons. General study points: Data from an earlier analysis indicated that most TCR beta V segments were productive either about 90% or about 30% of the time.

The source is a woman between 40 and 55 years old in good health and CMV-seropositive. The sample was PBMCs. The chain couples TRBV6-5 to TRBJ1-1, with D uncertain. The DNA for the CDR3 is TGTGCCAGCACATTCGCCGGGGTGGGCGACACTGAAGCTTTCTTT. Residues: CASTFAGVGDTEAFF.